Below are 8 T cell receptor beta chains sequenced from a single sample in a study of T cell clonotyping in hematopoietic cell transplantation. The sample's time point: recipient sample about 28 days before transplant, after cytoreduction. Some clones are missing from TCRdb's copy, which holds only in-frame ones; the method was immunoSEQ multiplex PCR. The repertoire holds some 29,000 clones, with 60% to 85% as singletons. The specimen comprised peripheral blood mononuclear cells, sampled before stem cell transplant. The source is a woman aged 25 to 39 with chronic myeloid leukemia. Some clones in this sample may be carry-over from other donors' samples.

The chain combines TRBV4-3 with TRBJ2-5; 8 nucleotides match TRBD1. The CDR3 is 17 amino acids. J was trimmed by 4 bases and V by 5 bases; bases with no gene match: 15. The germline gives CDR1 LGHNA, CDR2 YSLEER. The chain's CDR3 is CASSTIGQGSLAETQYF. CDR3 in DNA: TGCGCCAGCAGCACGATCGGACAGGGAAGTCTCGCAGAGACCCAGTACTTC.

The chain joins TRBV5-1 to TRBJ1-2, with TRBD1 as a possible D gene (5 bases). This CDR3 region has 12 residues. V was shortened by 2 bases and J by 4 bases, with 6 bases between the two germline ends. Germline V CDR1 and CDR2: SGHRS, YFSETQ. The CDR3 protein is CASSLTGYGYTF. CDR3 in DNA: TGCGCCAGCAGCTTAACAGGCTATGGCTACACCTTC.

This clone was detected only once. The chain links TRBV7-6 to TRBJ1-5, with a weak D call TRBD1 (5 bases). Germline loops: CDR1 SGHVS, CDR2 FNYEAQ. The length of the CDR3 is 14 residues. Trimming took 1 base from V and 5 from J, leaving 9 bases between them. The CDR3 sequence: CASSLGGGYQPQHF. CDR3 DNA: TGTGCCAGCAGCTTAGGGGGGGGGTATCAGCCCCAGCATTTT. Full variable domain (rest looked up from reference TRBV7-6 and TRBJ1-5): GAGVSQSPRYKVTKRGQDVALRCDPISGHVSLYWYRQALGQGPEFLTYFNYEAQQDKSGLPNDRFSAERPEGSISTLTIQRTEQRDSAMYRCASSLGGGYQPQHFGDGTRLSIL.

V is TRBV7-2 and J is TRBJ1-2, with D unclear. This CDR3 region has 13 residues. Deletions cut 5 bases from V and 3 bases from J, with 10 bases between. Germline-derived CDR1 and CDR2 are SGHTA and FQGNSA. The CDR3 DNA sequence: TGTGCCAGCAGCGAATCCGGACACTATGGCTACACCTTC. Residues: CASSESGHYGYTF.

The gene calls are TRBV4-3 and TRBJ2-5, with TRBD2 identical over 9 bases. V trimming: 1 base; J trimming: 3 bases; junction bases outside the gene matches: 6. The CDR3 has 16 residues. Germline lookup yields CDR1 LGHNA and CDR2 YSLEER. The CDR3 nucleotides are TGCGCCAGCAGCCAAGGTGCGGGGGGGCCTGAAGAGACCCAGTACTTC. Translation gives CASSQGAGGPEETQYF.

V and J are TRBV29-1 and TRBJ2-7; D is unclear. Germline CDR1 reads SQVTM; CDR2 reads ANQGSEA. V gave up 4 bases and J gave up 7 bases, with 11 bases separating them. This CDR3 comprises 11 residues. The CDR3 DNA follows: TGCAGCGTTGCCGGCCTCCGTGAGCAGTACTTC. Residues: CSVAGLREQYF.

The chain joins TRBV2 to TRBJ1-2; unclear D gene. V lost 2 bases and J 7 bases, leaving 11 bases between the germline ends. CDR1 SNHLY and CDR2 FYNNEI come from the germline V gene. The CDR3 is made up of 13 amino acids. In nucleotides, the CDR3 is TGTGCCAGCAGTGAAATCGGGTTGGGTGGCTACACCTTC. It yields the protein CASSEIGLGGYTF.

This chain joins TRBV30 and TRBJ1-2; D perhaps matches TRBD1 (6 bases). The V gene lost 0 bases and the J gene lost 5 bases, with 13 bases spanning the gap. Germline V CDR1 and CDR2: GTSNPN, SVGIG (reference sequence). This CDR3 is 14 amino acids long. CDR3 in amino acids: CAWSVGGGGYGYTF. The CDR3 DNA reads TGTGCCTGGAGTGTCGGAGGAGGGGGGTATGGCTACACCTTC.